These 3 T cell receptor beta chains were all obtained from the same sample, sequenced in a study of blood T cell repertoires in COVID-19. Profiled with immunoSEQ multiplex PCR; TCRdb holds only in-frame clones, not every one. Among 96,000 or so clones listed, 90% were seen once. Sequencing was done on a sample of peripheral blood. These receptors were obtained from a man in his 60s with acute or convalescent COVID-19.

The chain uses TRBV28 and TRBJ1-4, with D maybe TRBD1 (6 bases). V lost 6 bases and J 5 bases, leaving 10 bases between the germline ends. Germline CDR1 MDHEN, CDR2 SYDVKM. The CDR3 has 13 residues. The DNA for the CDR3 is TGTGCCAGCAGCGAAACAGGGAATGAAAAACTGTTTTTT. It encodes CASSETGNEKLFF.

The V gene is TRBV5-1, the J gene TRBJ1-1, with D uncertain. CDR3 length: 14 amino acids. Germline V lookup: CDR1 SGHRS, CDR2 YFSETQ. Trimming pared 0 bases from V and 4 bases from J, leaving 10 bases between. This CDR3 reads CASSLGWEGTEAFF. In DNA, the CDR3 is TGCGCCAGCAGCTTGGGCTGGGAGGGCACTGAAGCTTTCTTT.

The chain joins TRBV4-1 to TRBJ1-1; tentatively, D is TRBD1 (6 bases). Per the germline V gene, CDR1 is MGHRA and CDR2 is YSYEKL. The germline V and J ends were trimmed by 4 bases and 1 base, with 10 bases remaining between them. The length of the CDR3 is 14 residues. The CDR3 region is CASSRQQGNTEAFF. CDR3 nucleotide sequence: TGCGCCAGCAGCCGGCAACAGGGGAACACTGAAGCTTTCTTT.